The entry below gives a single TCR beta chain sequence along with its context. The sample is drawn from a study of control samples from healthy donors and cancer patients. Profiling relied on immunoSEQ multiplex PCR, and the TCRdb table lists in-frame clones only, not all of them. The sample comprises approximately 150,000 clones, about nine tenths of which are singletons, and around 2% rests with the top ten. The CDR3 sequence is 16 residues long. V lost 4 bases and J lost 1; bases outside the gene matches: 8. Germline values: CDR1 SGDLS, CDR2 YYNGEE. V is TRBV9 and J is TRBJ1-3; TRBD1 matches 7 bases. The specimen sequenced was blood. The clonotype originates from a woman aged 40 to 50 in good health. The chain's CDR3 is CASSLPGGQSGNTIYF. As DNA, the CDR3 is TGTGCCAGCAGCCTTCCAGGGGGGCAATCTGGAAACACCATATATTTT.